The rows below give T cell receptor beta chains drawn from one sample of a study of blood T cell repertoires in COVID-19. Profiling relied on immunoSEQ multiplex PCR, and the TCRdb table lists in-frame clones only, not all of them. The sample lists about 260,000 clones; more than 75% were seen once. The sample was peripheral blood. The receptors derive from a middle-aged woman who had recovered from COVID-19. Both conserved end residues are part of each CDR3. The D gene is left open where the match is weak. Size is stated for part of the rows, as once, few or many counts, or as a class when the clone is expanded.

size: -
D: -
V: TRBV5-6
J: TRBJ1-1
CDR3: CASSSLGGGNTEAFF
DNA: TGTGCCAGCAGTTCCCTCGGGGGAGGGAACACTGAAGCTTTCTTT

size: -
D: TRBD2
V: TRBV2
J: TRBJ2-1
CDR3: CASSDSGGPSYNEQFF
DNA: TGTGCCAGCAGTGATAGCGGGGGCCCCTCCTACAATGAGCAGTTCTTC

size: -
D: TRBD1
V: TRBV7-2
J: TRBJ2-7
CDR3: CASSVNRGWSYEQYF
DNA: TGTGCCAGCAGCGTCAACAGGGGATGGTCCTACGAGCAGTACTTC

size: -
D: -
V: TRBV3-1/TRBV3-2
J: TRBJ1-2
CDR3: CASSQGGWSFGYTF
DNA: TGTGCCAGCAGCCAAGGAGGGTGGTCCTTTGGCTACACCTTC

size: -
D: -
V: TRBV4-2
J: TRBJ1-2
CDR3: CASSQGGGGGYTF
DNA: TGTGCCAGCAGCCAAGGGGGCGGCGGTGGCTACACCTTC

size: -
D: TRBD1
V: TRBV9
J: TRBJ2-3
CDR3: CASSPRGLTDTQYF
DNA: TGTGCCAGCAGCCCCAGGGGGCTGACAGATACGCAGTATTTT

size: once
D: -
V: TRBV2
J: TRBJ1-1
CDR3: CASVRVPATEAFF
DNA: TGTGCCAGCGTGAGGGTTCCGGCCACTGAAGCTTTCTTT

size: -
D: TRBD2
V: TRBV20-1
J: TRBJ2-2
CDR3: CSASKLAGADTGELFF
DNA: TGCAGTGCTAGTAAGCTAGCGGGGGCAGACACCGGGGAGCTGTTTTTT

size: -
D: -
V: TRBV12-3/TRBV12-4
J: TRBJ1-2
CDR3: CASRGESGGYTF
DNA: TGTGCCAGCAGGGGAGAATCTGGGGGCTACACCTTC

size: -
D: TRBD1
V: TRBV3-1/TRBV3-2
J: TRBJ1-6
CDR3: CASSPNRGWDSPLHF
DNA: TGTGCCAGCAGCCCAAACAGGGGATGGGACTCACCCCTCCACTTT

size: -
D: TRBD1
V: TRBV7-8
J: TRBJ1-2
CDR3: CASSPGQGSLYGYTF
DNA: TGTGCCAGCAGCCCCGGACAGGGGTCCCTCTATGGCTACACCTTC

size: -
D: -
V: TRBV5-4
J: TRBJ2-7
CDR3: CASSSGGISYEQYF
DNA: TGTGCCAGCAGCTCGGGCGGGATCTCCTACGAGCAGTACTTC

size: -
D: -
V: TRBV7-9
J: TRBJ1-4
CDR3: CASSSDREVGEKLFF
DNA: TGTGCCAGCAGCTCCGACCGGGAGGTGGGGGAAAAACTGTTTTTT

size: -
D: -
V: TRBV5-4
J: TRBJ2-7
CDR3: CASTVGLGSSYEQYF
DNA: TGTGCCAGCACGGTGGGGCTAGGAAGCTCCTACGAGCAGTACTTC

size: -
D: TRBD1
V: TRBV7-9
J: TRBJ1-2
CDR3: CASSWISRGMGGYTF
DNA: TGTGCCAGCAGCTGGATCAGCAGGGGGATGGGTGGCTACACCTTC

size: -
D: TRBD1
V: TRBV10-1
J: TRBJ2-3
CDR3: CASSESQGKDTQYF
DNA: TGCGCCAGCAGTGAGTCACAGGGGAAAGATACGCAGTATTTT

size: -
D: -
V: TRBV3-1/TRBV3-2
J: TRBJ1-3
CDR3: CASSPGRDSGNTIYF
DNA: TGTGCCAGCAGCCCCGGACGGGACTCTGGAAACACCATATATTTT

size: few
D: TRBD1
V: TRBV27
J: TRBJ1-6
CDR3: CASSGQGRNSPLHF
DNA: TGTGCCAGCAGTGGACAGGGGCGAAATTCACCCCTCCACTTT

size: -
D: TRBD1
V: TRBV19
J: TRBJ1-2
CDR3: CASGDRYGYTF
DNA: TGTGCCAGCGGGGACAGGTATGGCTACACCTTC

size: once
D: TRBD1
V: TRBV18
J: TRBJ1-2
CDR3: CASSPTGVSTF
DNA: TGTGCCAGCTCCCCTACAGGGGTATCCACCTTC

size: -
D: TRBD1
V: TRBV5-8
J: TRBJ1-1
CDR3: CASSGFQGALNTEAFF
DNA: TGTGCCAGCAGCGGATTCCAGGGGGCACTGAACACTGAAGCTTTCTTT

size: -
D: -
V: TRBV5-6
J: TRBJ2-2
CDR3: CASLTQGGTGELFF
DNA: TGTGCCAGCCTCACCCAGGGGGGCACCGGGGAGCTGTTTTTT

size: -
D: TRBD1
V: TRBV4-1
J: TRBJ2-5
CDR3: CASSQVGQGARETQYF
DNA: TGCGCCAGCAGCCAAGTGGGGCAGGGGGCGAGAGAGACCCAGTACTTC